This entry lists 27 T cell receptor beta chains sequenced from one sample in a study of blood T cell repertoires in COVID-19 (dated by TCRdb to 2018 to 2021). Libraries were built with the immunoSEQ multiplex PCR assay. TCRdb retrieved this table from immuneACCESS and kept in-frame rearrangements only. Not all clones are present; in checked studies, unresolved V genes account for under half, and no reason is known for the remainder. This sample lists 130,000 or so clones; roughly 83% were detected once. The ten largest make up 3% to 3.5% of the sample. Sequencing was done on a sample of peripheral blood. The receptors derive from a woman of 80 years or more with acute or convalescent COVID-19.

This chain connects TRBV29-1 to TRBJ1-2; TRBD1 aligns across 7 bases. Germline V CDR1 and CDR2: SQVTM, ANQGSEA. This CDR3 has 12 residues. The junction had 6 bases not matched to a gene; V was cut back by 0 bases and J by 11 bases. This CDR3 reads CSVEELRGYYTF. CDR3 DNA: TGCAGCGTTGAAGAGCTCAGGGGGTATTACACCTTC.

The chain links TRBV29-1 to TRBJ1-5, with D unresolved. V lost 4 bases and J 6 bases, leaving 16 bases between the germline ends. From germline, CDR1 is SQVTM and CDR2 ANQGSEA. The CDR3 runs to 14 residues. CDR3 coding DNA: TGCAGCGTTGGTCGGGATTCCGTCGGTCAGCCCCAGCATTTT. Amino acid sequence: CSVGRDSVGQPQHF.

The chain combines TRBV18 with TRBJ2-3; TRBD1 is a possible D gene (6 bases). The CDR3 has 14 residues. Per germline, CDR1 KGHSH and CDR2 LQKENI. V gave up 5 bases and J gave up 4 bases, with 13 bases separating them. In nucleotides, the CDR3 is TGTGCCAGCTCATCGAGGGGGTATGCAGATACGCAGTATTTT. Translated: CASSSRGYADTQYF.

The chain uses TRBV5-1 and TRBJ2-3; D is uncertain. This CDR3 is 15 amino acids long. Germline V lookup: CDR1 SGHRS, CDR2 YFSETQ. Trimming stripped 0 bases from V and 0 bases from J, with 8 bases between. The CDR3 here is CASSLDSLSTDTQYF. In DNA, the CDR3 is TGCGCCAGCAGCTTGGATAGCCTGAGCACAGATACGCAGTATTTT.

The chain couples TRBV30 to TRBJ1-1, with 7 bases lining up with TRBD1. CDR3 size: 16 residues. V lost 0 bases to trimming and J lost 4 bases; unmatched junction nucleotides: 11. Germline CDR1 and CDR2: GTSNPN and SVGIG (reference sequence). The CDR3 loop is CAWSVPGITGATEAFF. In nucleotides, the CDR3 is TGTGCCTGGAGTGTACCAGGGATAACAGGGGCCACTGAAGCTTTCTTT. The whole variable domain, remainder taken from reference TRBV30 and TRBJ1-1, is SQTIHQWPATLVQPVGSPLSLECTVEGTSNPNLYWYRQAAGRGLQLLFYSVGIGQISSEVPQNLSASRPQDRQFILSSKKLLLSDSGFYLCAWSVPGITGATEAFFGQGTRLTVV.

The J gene is TRBJ2-3, the V gene TRBV2; 11 bases match TRBD2. The germline gives CDR1 SNHLY, CDR2 FYNNEI. The CDR3 spans 14 residues. Losses at the gene ends were 9 bases for V and 0 bases for J; bases not matched to a gene: 2. The CDR3: CARGTSGSTDTQYF. The CDR3 DNA is TGTGCCAGGGGGACTAGCGGTAGCACAGATACGCAGTATTTT. Full variable domain (remainder filled in from reference TRBV2 and TRBJ2-3): EPEVTQTPSHQVTQMGQEVILRCVPISNHLYFYWYRQILGQKVEFLVSFYNNEISEKSEIFDDQFSVERPDGSNFTLKIRSTKLEDSAMYFCARGTSGSTDTQYFGPGTRLTVL.

The chain carries TRBV18 and TRBJ2-1, with 11 bases fitting TRBD2. This CDR3 is 15 amino acids long. Germline CDR1 and CDR2: KGHSH and LQKENI. J gave up 8 bases and V 1 base, and 4 bases lay outside the gene matches. This chain's CDR3 is CASSPLSGGADEQFF. The CDR3 DNA sequence: TGTGCCAGCTCACCACTTAGCGGGGGGGCGGATGAGCAGTTCTTC.

The V call is TRBV6-5, the J call TRBJ1-4; 7 bases map to TRBD1. From germline, CDR1 is MNHEY and CDR2 SVGAGI. V trimming: 8 bases; J trimming: 0 bases; junction bases outside the gene matches: 6. This CDR3 spans 15 amino acids. CDR3 coding DNA: TGTGCCAGCCGACAGGGCCTTGCAACTAATGAAAAACTGTTTTTT. It codes for CASRQGLATNEKLFF.

The chain couples TRBV5-1 to TRBJ2-5, with TRBD2 matching over 12 bases. Looked up from germline, CDR1 is SGHRS and CDR2 is YFSETQ. J lost 3 bases, V lost 4 bases, and 4 bases had no gene match. The CDR3 totals 15 residues. In DNA form, the CDR3 reads TGCGCCAGCAGCGGAGGACTAGCGGGGAAAGAGACCCAGTACTTC. Translated: CASSGGLAGKETQYF.

V usage is TRBV18 and J usage is TRBJ1-3; TRBD1 is a possible D gene (6 bases). From germline, CDR1 is KGHSH and CDR2 LQKENI. The CDR3 has 13 amino acids. V was trimmed by 5 bases and J by 16 bases, leaving 21 bases between them. In nucleotides, the CDR3 is TGTGCCAGCTCATCTTCTACCGGGACACCCCCGTATTTT. Translating gives CASSSSTGTPPYF.

The V and J genes are TRBV10-2 and TRBJ2-1, with D perhaps TRBD2 (5 bases). V was cut by 3 bases and J by 10 bases, with 13 bases left in between. This CDR3 has 13 residues. Looked up from germline, CDR1 is WSHSY and CDR2 is SAAADI. CDR3 nucleotides: TGCGCCAGCAGTGACCCTAGCCTGGGCGAGCAGTTCTTC. Its translation: CASSDPSLGEQFF.

V and J are TRBV7-9 and TRBJ2-2; 8 bases are a match to TRBD1. The V and J ends lost 8 bases and 1 base, in that order; junction bases with no gene match: 6. The CDR3 consists of 15 residues. Germline V gives CDR1 SEHNR, CDR2 FQNEAQ (reference sequence). The chain's CDR3 is CASGDRGKNTGELFF. CDR3 bases: TGTGCCAGCGGAGACAGGGGAAAGAACACCGGGGAGCTGTTTTTT.

The chain employs TRBV30 and TRBJ2-3, with 11 bases aligning to TRBD2. Germline assignment: CDR1 GTSNPN and CDR2 SVGIG (reference sequence). V gave up 4 bases and J gave up 6 bases; unmatched junction bases: 24. The CDR3 loop spans 20 amino acids. CDR3 DNA: TGTGCCTGGAACCCCACAGGGCTAGCGGGGGGCCCCGGGTTAAGGGATACGCAGTATTTT. It specifies CAWNPTGLAGGPGLRDTQYF.

This chain joins TRBV5-1 and TRBJ2-7, with a tentative D call TRBD2 (5 bases). Germline V gene data show CDR1 as SGHRS and CDR2 as YFSETQ. With 4 bases removed from V and 6 bases from J, the gap between germline ends came to 8 bases. The CDR3 has 11 amino acids. The CDR3 region has the DNA TGCGCCAGCAGCCTTGAGGGCGAGCAGTACTTC. Translating it yields CASSLEGEQYF. The variable domain in full, completed from reference TRBV5-1 and TRBJ2-7, reads KAGVTQTPRYLIKTRGQQVTLSCSPISGHRSVSWYQQTPGQGLQFLFEYFSETQRNKGNFPGRFSGRQFSNSRSEMNVSTLELGDSALYLCASSLEGEQYFGPGTRLTVT.

J is TRBJ2-7 and V is TRBV9, with D unclear. The V end lost 0 bases, the J end lost 4 bases, and 8 bases lay between the germline ends. This CDR3 has 13 amino acids. The V gene's germline CDR1 is SGDLS and CDR2 YYNGEE. The CDR3 loop is CASSVGEVYEQYF. DNA for the CDR3: TGTGCCAGCAGCGTAGGAGAAGTTTACGAGCAGTACTTC.

The V call is TRBV5-1, the J call TRBJ1-1; perhaps TRBD1 as D (6 bases). Germline-derived CDR1 and CDR2 are SGHRS and YFSETQ. V was pared by 6 bases and J by 0 bases, with 18 bases between. CDR3 length: 16 amino acids. DNA for the CDR3: TGCGCCAGCAACACAGGGAAACCCACCTTGAACACTGAAGCTTTCTTT. Amino acid sequence: CASNTGKPTLNTEAFF.

This chain connects TRBV11-2 to TRBJ2-1, with D perhaps TRBD2 (5 bases). The ends were cut back, 5 bases at V and 10 bases at J, with 15 bases in the middle. This CDR3 contains 13 residues. Germline values: CDR1 SGHAT, CDR2 FQNNGV. This chain's CDR3 is CASSPFFSGEQFF. CDR3 DNA: TGTGCCAGCAGCCCTTTCTTCAGCGGAGAGCAGTTCTTC.

This clone was counted once. V and J are TRBV19 and TRBJ1-2; no firm D call. Trimming cost V 6 bases and J 5 bases, with 10 bases left between them. Germline loops: CDR1 LNHDA, CDR2 SQIVND (reference sequence). The CDR3 has 12 amino acids. CDR3: CASRANSYGYTF. In nucleotides, the CDR3 is TGTGCCAGTAGAGCGAACTCTTATGGCTACACCTTC.

CDR3 region: CASSQDPEGTGGYGYTF. As DNA, the CDR3 is TGTGCCAGCAGCCAAGACCCCGAGGGCACCGGGGGCTATGGCTACACCTTC. The chain carries TRBV3-1 (or the pseudogene TRBV3-2) and TRBJ1-2; TRBD1 is a possible D gene (5 bases). The ends were cut back, 0 bases at V and 4 bases at J, with 18 bases in the middle. There are 17 residues in the CDR3. The germline CDR1 and CDR2 sequences are LGHDT and YNNKEL (reference sequence).

J is TRBJ2-3 and V is TRBV4-1; 8 nucleotides line up with TRBD2. The CDR3 is made up of 18 amino acids. The germline V gene encodes CDR1 MGHRA and CDR2 YSYEKL. Losses at the gene ends were 1 base for V and 1 base for J; bases not matched to a gene: 10. The CDR3 region is CASSQVSVWRGGTDTQYF. The DNA for the CDR3 is TGCGCCAGCAGCCAAGTCTCCGTGTGGCGGGGGGGCACAGATACGCAGTATTTT.

The count of this clone is one. The chain carries TRBV4-1 and TRBJ1-4; TRBD1 might be the D (6 bases). Per the germline V gene, CDR1 is MGHRA and CDR2 is YSYEKL. The CDR3 is made up of 16 amino acids. Trimming stripped 0 bases from V and 1 base from J, with 9 bases between. The CDR3 nucleotides read TGCGCCAGCAGCCAAGACAGGGGCGGAACTAATGAAAAACTGTTTTTT. It yields the protein CASSQDRGGTNEKLFF.

Notes on this clone: Its ends do not fully match the called genes, so a read error is possible. This rearrangement joins TRBV7-7 to TRBJ2-3; 12 bases are a match to TRBD2. Germline CDR1 reads SSHAT; CDR2 reads FNYEAQ (reference sequence). This CDR3 has 15 amino acids. The CDR3 here is CASSAGTSGTDTQYF. CDR3 coding DNA: TGTGCTAGCAGCGCAGGGACTAGCGGGACAGATACGCAGTATTTT.

The V call is TRBV10-3, the J call TRBJ1-4, with TRBD1 matching over 10 bases. Germline V gene sequence: CDR1 ENHRY, CDR2 SYGVKD. V was clipped by 6 bases and J by 10 bases; unmatched bases: 5. This CDR3 has 13 amino acids. The CDR3 loop reads CAIRGDRGGKLFF. CDR3 in DNA: TGTGCCATCAGAGGGGACAGGGGTGGAAAACTGTTTTTT.

The rearrangement uses TRBV2 and TRBJ2-7; a weak D match, TRBD1 (6 bases). V dropped 6 bases and J dropped 1 base, with 10 bases sitting between them. The CDR3 consists of 13 residues. In germline, CDR1 is SNHLY, CDR2 FYNNEI. The CDR3 reads CASRRDTSYEQYF. CDR3 bases: TGTGCCAGCAGACGGGACACATCCTACGAGCAGTACTTC.

This chain's CDR3 is CASSVAGQGTGTQYF. In DNA, the CDR3 is TGTGCCAGCAGCGTAGCTGGACAGGGGACCGGTACGCAGTATTTT. The chain is built from TRBV9 and TRBJ2-3, with 9 bases aligning to TRBD1. Trimming at V came to 0 bases and at J to 8 bases, leaving 7 bases not matched to a gene. CDR3 length: 15 residues. Germline V gene data show CDR1 as SGDLS and CDR2 as YYNGEE.

The chain joins TRBV6-5 to TRBJ2-7, with TRBD1 as a possible D gene (6 bases). The CDR3 runs 14 residues. CDR1 and CDR2 from the germline V gene are MNHEY and SVGAGI. Trimming cost V 0 bases and J 3 bases, with 9 bases left between them. CDR3 sequence (DNA): TGTGCCAGCAGTTACTCCAGGGGCCTCTACGAGCAGTACTTC. Its translation: CASSYSRGLYEQYF.

This sequence joins TRBV6-1 and TRBJ2-1, with 9 bases lining up with TRBD2. CDR1 MNHNS and CDR2 SASEGT come from the germline V gene. CDR3 length: 15 residues. V dropped 3 bases and J dropped 9; count of bases not matched to a gene: 9. In nucleotides, the CDR3 is TGTGCCAGCAGTGAGGGAGTAGCGGGGGAGAGTGAGCAGTTCTTC. It yields the protein CASSEGVAGESEQFF.